What follows are 26 T cell receptor beta chains derived from one specimen sequenced in a study of blood T cell repertoires in COVID-19 (dated by TCRdb to 2020 to 2021). Library preparation employed the immunoSEQ multiplex PCR assay. TCRdb stores this immuneACCESS table with in-frame sequences only. Part of the clones is absent; in the studies checked, under half of the shortfall reflects unresolved V genes, and no reason is known for the rest. In this sample the table shows about 99,000 clones, roughly nine tenths of which occur a single time. The top ten clonotypes cover approximately 3.5% of the sample. The sequenced sample consisted of peripheral blood. These receptors were collected from a woman aged 60-75 years with acute or convalescent COVID-19.

V is TRBV24-1 and J is TRBJ1-5; 12 nucleotides line up with TRBD1. Germline V gene sequence: CDR1 KGHDR, CDR2 SFDVKD. V shed 3 bases and J 10 bases; nucleotides not matched to a gene: 6. This CDR3 contains 15 residues. CDR3 bases: TGTGCCACCAGTGATGAGGGACAGGGGGCCCAACCCCAGCATTTT. It is translated as CATSDEGQGAQPQHF.

This chain uses TRBV5-1 with TRBJ1-6; D is ambiguous. This CDR3 contains 14 residues. Germline V CDR1 and CDR2: SGHRS, YFSETQ. The ends were cut back, 2 bases at V and 9 bases at J, with 12 bases in the middle. The CDR3 nucleotides are TGCGCCAGCAGCTTAATACCGAGTGGTTCACCCCTCCACTTT. The encoded protein is CASSLIPSGSPLHF.

This clone showed up just once. This chain joins TRBV7-2 and TRBJ2-1; 7 bases are shared with TRBD2. Germline V gene lookup returns CDR1 SGHTA and CDR2 FQGNSA. The V and J ends lost 3 bases and 4 bases, in that order; junction bases with no gene match: 6. The length of the CDR3 is 15 residues. Here the CDR3 DNA reads TGTGCCAGCAGCTTGGTTGCGGGGGTATACAATGAGCAGTTCTTC. Amino acid sequence: CASSLVAGVYNEQFF.

J is TRBJ1-1 and V is TRBV10-2, with TRBD1 as a possible D gene (6 bases). Germline V gives CDR1 WSHSY, CDR2 SAAADI. V was clipped by 9 bases and J by 1 base, with 9 bases between them. The CDR3 has 12 residues. CDR3 sequence: CARQGENTEAFF. The CDR3 DNA reads as TGCGCCAGACAGGGCGAGAACACTGAAGCTTTCTTT.

The genes are TRBV28 and TRBJ1-1, with no clear D. CDR3 length: 11 amino acids. Between the trimmed V and J ends, which lost 7 bases and 5 bases, there was a span of 8 bases. CDR1 and CDR2 (germline): MDHEN, SYDVKM. The CDR3 sequence: CASNGATEAFF. CDR3 sequence (DNA): TGTGCCAGCAACGGTGCGACTGAAGCTTTCTTT.

The V gene is TRBV19, the J gene TRBJ2-5; 8 bases align to TRBD2. Trimming took 2 bases from V and 1 from J; bases not matched to a gene: 12. The CDR3 is 18 residues long. CDR1 and CDR2 from the germline V gene are LNHDA and SQIVND (reference sequence). CDR3 amino acids: CASSIPTRSGRPQETQYF. The CDR3 nucleotides read TGTGCCAGTAGTATACCAACGAGGAGCGGGAGACCCCAAGAGACCCAGTACTTC.

V usage is TRBV27 and J usage is TRBJ1-5; 9 nucleotides match TRBD1. Germline loops: CDR1 MNHEY, CDR2 SMNVEV (reference sequence). With V trimmed by 10 bases and J by 4 bases, 2 bases remained unmatched. CDR3 length: 12 amino acids. CDR3 amino acids: CATGTGNQPQHF. The CDR3 region has the DNA TGTGCCACCGGGACAGGGAATCAGCCCCAGCATTTT.

The genes are TRBV3-1 (or the pseudogene TRBV3-2) and TRBJ2-3, with D unresolved. CDR1 is LGHDT and CDR2 is YNNKEL in the germline V gene (reference sequence). V was shortened by 4 bases and J by 8 bases, with 10 bases between the two germline ends. This CDR3 is 12 amino acids long. In nucleotides, the CDR3 is TGTGCCAGCAGCCCCCTAGATAGTACGCAGTATTTT. This encodes CASSPLDSTQYF.

This clone was observed a few times. The rearrangement joins TRBV2 to TRBJ1-5; 7 bases are a match to TRBD1. With 3 bases clipped from V and 10 bases from J, the junction kept 6 bases outside the gene matches. Germline values: CDR1 SNHLY, CDR2 FYNNEI. The CDR3 is 13 residues long. The CDR3 nucleotides are TGTGCCAGCAGTGAGAGGGGGCTAGGACCCCAGCATTTT. Protein: CASSERGLGPQHF.

The rearrangement joins TRBV6-5 to TRBJ1-5; maybe TRBD1 (5 bases). V was shortened by 8 bases and J by 4 bases, with 18 bases between the two germline ends. CDR3 length: 15 amino acids. Germline loops: CDR1 MNHEY, CDR2 SVGAGI. In DNA form, the CDR3 reads TGTGCCAGCGTTGTGGCAGGGATGGTGAATCAGCCCCAGCATTTT. As protein: CASVVAGMVNQPQHF.

This clone showed up just once. The J gene is TRBJ2-5, the V gene TRBV6-5; tentative D call: TRBD2 (5 bases). The CDR3 is 14 amino acids. V dropped 5 bases and J dropped 3 bases, with 13 bases sitting between them. Germline assignment: CDR1 MNHEY and CDR2 SVGAGI. The CDR3 sequence: CASSNQAEEETQYF. The CDR3 DNA reads TGTGCCAGCAGTAACCAAGCGGAAGAAGAGACCCAGTACTTC.

This clone was seen a single time. The chain employs TRBV28 and TRBJ1-5; possible D gene TRBD1, 5 bases. In germline, CDR1 is MDHEN, CDR2 SYDVKM. This CDR3 spans 16 amino acids. V lost 4 bases to trimming and J lost 6 bases, with 19 bases between them. Here the CDR3 reads CASSSGGGQGGQPQHF. The CDR3 nucleotides read TGTGCCAGCAGTTCCGGGGGAGGTCAGGGTGGTCAGCCCCAGCATTTT.

The chain combines TRBV10-3 with TRBJ2-7; TRBD2 matches 13 bases. CDR3 length: 16 residues. The germline gives CDR1 ENHRY, CDR2 SYGVKD. V lost 4 bases, J lost 3 bases, and 6 bases stayed unmatched. This chain's CDR3 is CAISGRLAGGYYEQYF. The CDR3 nucleotides read TGTGCCATCAGTGGCAGACTAGCGGGAGGCTACTACGAGCAGTACTTC.

The chain couples TRBV6-1 to TRBJ1-5; 7 bases line up with TRBD1. The germline gives CDR1 MNHNS, CDR2 SASEGT. This CDR3 comprises 13 residues. V lost 3 bases and J lost 5; bases outside the gene matches: 1. The CDR3 loop is CASSDTGDQPQHF. The CDR3 DNA follows: TGTGCCAGCAGTGATACAGGGGATCAGCCCCAGCATTTT.

The rearrangement joins TRBV28 to TRBJ2-1; 8 nucleotides match TRBD1. The CDR3 extends over 12 amino acids. Trimming cost V 5 bases and J 8 bases; bases outside gene matches: 2. Looked up from germline, CDR1 is MDHEN and CDR2 is SYDVKM. CDR3 loop: CASSPGGHEQFF. For the CDR3, the DNA is TGTGCCAGCAGTCCAGGGGGCCATGAGCAGTTCTTC.

The chain carries TRBV11-3 and TRBJ1-1; TRBD1 aligns across 10 bases. The V gene end was trimmed by 5 bases and the J gene end by 11 bases; junction bases not matched to a gene: 11. The CDR3 sequence is 14 residues long. Per germline, CDR1 SGHNT and CDR2 YENEEA. CDR3: CASSPRDRGPTAFF. Here the CDR3 DNA reads TGTGCCAGCAGCCCCCGGGACAGGGGACCGACGGCTTTCTTT.

The gene calls are TRBV19 and TRBJ1-2, with D unclear. The CDR3 is 12 residues long. Germline V gene lookup returns CDR1 LNHDA and CDR2 SQIVND (reference sequence). The germline V and J ends were trimmed by 7 bases and 6 bases, with 12 bases remaining between them. The CDR3 reads CASTPGFDGYTF. CDR3 nucleotides: TGTGCCAGTACCCCCGGGTTCGATGGCTACACCTTC. Full variable domain (outside the CDR3, taken from reference TRBV19 and TRBJ1-2): DGGITQSPKYLFRKEGQNVTLSCEQNLNHDAMYWYRQDPGQGLRLIYYSQIVNDFQKGDIAEGYSVSREKKESFPLTVTSAQKNPTAFYLCASTPGFDGYTFGSGTRLTVV.

The genes are TRBV6-1 and TRBJ2-7; 9 bases are a match to TRBD1. The junction had 4 bases not matched to a gene; V was cut back by 3 bases and J by 1 base. The length of the CDR3 is 15 residues. Per germline, CDR1 MNHNS and CDR2 SASEGT. CDR3 DNA sequence: TGTGCCAGCAGTGACACAGGGGGCCTGTCCTACGAGCAGTACTTC. This codes for CASSDTGGLSYEQYF.

This clone has just one count. The J gene is TRBJ1-1, the V gene TRBV19; the match to TRBD1 covers 7 bases. CDR1 LNHDA and CDR2 SQIVND come from the germline V gene (reference sequence). The CDR3 extends over 15 amino acids. Unmatched junction bases numbered 10, after V lost 1 base and J lost 8 bases. The CDR3 reads CASSIGTGVPGEAFF. The CDR3 DNA reads TGTGCCAGTAGTATAGGCACAGGGGTTCCGGGGGAAGCTTTCTTT.

The V gene is TRBV27, the J gene TRBJ2-1, with D uncertain. Trimming took off 0 bases at V and 6 bases at J, with 6 bases between the two ends. Germline lookup yields CDR1 MNHEY and CDR2 SMNVEV (reference sequence). The CDR3 spans 13 residues. CDR3 nucleotides: TGTGCCAGCAGTTTATCCTCCCTCAATGAGCAGTTCTTC. Protein: CASSLSSLNEQFF.

J is TRBJ1-3 and V is TRBV4-1, with unresolved D. V was clipped by 1 base and J by 2 bases, with 6 bases between them. Germline assignment: CDR1 MGHRA and CDR2 YSYEKL. The CDR3 runs to 14 residues. CDR3: CASSQGGAGNTIYF. CDR3 sequence (DNA): TGCGCCAGCAGCCAAGGCGGGGCTGGAAACACCATATATTTT.

The genes are TRBV5-5 and TRBJ2-5; D is perhaps TRBD1 (6 bases). Germline-derived CDR1 and CDR2 are SGHKS and YYEKEE (reference sequence). This CDR3 spans 14 amino acids. Trimming removed 4 bases at V and 2 bases at J, with 12 bases between. The CDR3 reads CASSPRTAQETQYF. The CDR3 nucleotides are TGTGCCAGCAGCCCGCGGACAGCACAAGAGACCCAGTACTTC.

This sequence joins TRBV3-1 (or the pseudogene TRBV3-2) and TRBJ1-2; D may be TRBD1 (6 bases). CDR1 LGHDT and CDR2 YNNKEL come from the germline V gene (reference sequence). V was shortened by 4 bases and J by 8 bases, with 11 bases between the two germline ends. The CDR3 is made up of 12 amino acids. The CDR3 here is CASSPAGVGYTF. The CDR3 nucleotides are TGTGCCAGCAGCCCAGCAGGGGTAGGCTACACCTTC.

The chain recombines TRBV9 with TRBJ2-1, with 13 bases that match TRBD2. Germline lookup yields CDR1 SGDLS and CDR2 YYNGEE. Germline trimming cut 3 bases from V and 9 bases from J; bases unmatched to any gene: 6. The CDR3 runs 15 residues. The CDR3: CASSAGTSGIAEQFF. The CDR3 nucleotides read TGTGCCAGCAGCGCCGGGACTAGCGGGATCGCTGAGCAGTTCTTC.

The CDR3 is CASSSTGTVTYEQYF. The CDR3 bases are TGTGCCAGCAGCTCCACCGGGACAGTCACCTACGAGCAGTACTTC. The chain carries TRBV5-5 and TRBJ2-7; 7 bases map to TRBD1. This CDR3 has 15 residues. Looked up from germline, CDR1 is SGHKS and CDR2 is YYEKEE (reference sequence). J gave up 2 bases and V 3 bases, and 8 bases lay outside the gene matches.

In its sample, this clone was seen once. The chain carries TRBV6-2 or TRBV6-3 and TRBJ1-1, with D maybe TRBD1 (6 bases). This CDR3 contains 12 residues. Germline V gene sequence: CDR1 MNHEY, CDR2 SVGEGT. The V and J ends lost 6 bases and 5 bases respectively, with 10 bases between them. CDR3 loop: CASSPGETEAFF. CDR3 DNA: TGTGCCAGCAGCCCAGGGGAAACTGAAGCTTTCTTT.